A selection of T cell receptor beta chains follows, all from one sample in a study of blood T cell repertoires in COVID-19. Libraries were prepared by immunoSEQ multiplex PCR; TCRdb keeps only in-frame clonotypes and omits some of them. The table includes about 180,000 clones, about 88% detected once. Sequences were obtained from PBMCs or T cells enriched from blood (not recorded which). The receptors were sampled from a woman aged 40-49 years with acute COVID-19. Each CDR3 is given with its conserved first and last residue. Fields, in order: V gene, clone size, J gene, D gene, CDR3 DNA, CDR3 protein. A D gene is named only where the DNA matches it firmly. The size entry is marked missing in some rows and otherwise reads once, few, many or a size class.

>TRBV19|NA|TRBJ2-6|TRBD1
TGTGCCAGTAGGGGACGGACAGGGGCGTGGGGGGCCAACGTCCTGACTTTC
CASRGRTGAWGANVLTF
>TRBV7-9|NA|TRBJ2-7|TRBD2
TGTGCCAGCAGCTTCGGACTAGCGGGGGACCTAAACTACGAGCAGTACTTC
CASSFGLAGDLNYEQYF
>TRBV6-1|NA|TRBJ2-4|TRBD2
TGTGCCAGCAGTGAAATGGGTAGCGGGGGTTCCTTAAACATTCAGTACTTC
CASSEMGSGGSLNIQYF
>TRBV5-1|NA|TRBJ1-1|NA
TGCGCCAGCAGTGAGGGAGGGTCAGGGGACACTGAAGCTTTCTTT
CASSEGGSGDTEAFF
>TRBV6-5|NA|TRBJ1-1|NA
TGTGCCAGCAGGCACAGGAGTGGCAACACTGAAGCTTTCTTT
CASRHRSGNTEAFF
>TRBV19|NA|TRBJ1-5|TRBD1
TGTGCCAGTAGAGGGACAGCAAATCAGCCCCAGCATTTT
CASRGTANQPQHF
>TRBV9|NA|TRBJ2-2|NA
TGTGCCAGCAGCGTAGTAGGGGACACCGGGGAGCTGTTTTTT
CASSVVGDTGELFF
>TRBV19|NA|TRBJ2-3|NA
TGTGCCAGTAGTCCGACAAGCACAGATACGCAGTATTTT
CASSPTSTDTQYF
>TRBV18|NA|TRBJ1-1|TRBD1
TGTGCCAGCTCACCCGACAGGGGGGGGAGCACTGAAGCTTTCTTT
CASSPDRGGSTEAFF
>TRBV2|NA|TRBJ2-5|TRBD2
TGTGCCAGCAGTGAAGCTAGCGGGGGGGGGAAGACCCAGTACTTC
CASSEASGGGKTQYF
>TRBV15|few|TRBJ1-3|NA
TGTGCCACCAGCAGCGGGGATGCTGGAAACACCATATATTTT
CATSSGDAGNTIYF
>TRBV7-9|once|TRBJ2-1|TRBD2
TGTGCCAGCAGCGGCCAGGGACTAGCGAACTACAATGAGCAGTTCTTC
CASSGQGLANYNEQFF
>TRBV19|once|TRBJ1-2|NA
TGTGCCAGTAGTATAGCGACAGACTTGAGGAATGGCTACACCTTC
CASSIATDLRNGYTF
>TRBV7-9|NA|TRBJ2-7|TRBD1
TGTGCCAGCAGCTTAGTTGTAACAGGGGGTGACTACGAGCAGTACTTC
CASSLVVTGGDYEQYF
>TRBV19|NA|TRBJ1-1|NA
TGTGCCAGTAGTATGGTAGGAGCAGCTCGGGAAGCTTTCTTT
CASSMVGAAREAFF
>TRBV11-3|NA|TRBJ2-2|NA
TGTGCCAGCAGCTTAGATAGTGTGAACACCGGGGAGCTGTTTTTT
CASSLDSVNTGELFF